The rows below give T cell receptor beta chains drawn from one sample of a study of CD8 T cells in Susac syndrome. In TCRdb, the immunoSEQ multiplex PCR reads were re-called with MiXCR into one record per CDR3 protein. The profile covers 300,000 or so distinct CDR3 sequences, with under 95% appearing a single time and over 0.065% taken by the ten largest. The sequenced sample consisted of CD4+ T cells from PBMCs. The source is a human donor with multiple sclerosis. Each CDR3 is given with its conserved first and last residue. D genes are given only for firm matches. Clone size is not always given. Where it is, it says once, few, many or a class for expanded clones.

j_gene: TRBJ2-7
v_gene: TRBV14
abundance: once
d_gene: NA
len: 16
CDR3nt: TGTGCCAGCAGCCATTCTGGGACAAGCCAATCCTACGAGCAGTACTTC
CDR3aa: CASSHSGTSQSYEQYF

j_gene: TRBJ1-1
v_gene: TRBV30
abundance: NA
d_gene: NA
len: 13
CDR3nt: TGTGCCTGGAGTGTTTGGCCTAACACTGAAGCTTTCTTT
CDR3aa: CAWSVWPNTEAFF

j_gene: TRBJ1-1
v_gene: TRBV5-1
abundance: NA
d_gene: NA
len: 14
CDR3nt: TGCGCCACCTCGCAAGGGGTCGGGAACACTGAAGCTTTCTTT
CDR3aa: CATSQGVGNTEAFF

j_gene: TRBJ1-3
v_gene: TRBV24-1
abundance: NA
d_gene: NA
len: 13
CDR3nt: TGTGCCACCAGTGCAGGGAGGGAAAACACCATATATTTT
CDR3aa: CATSAGRENTIYF

j_gene: TRBJ2-5
v_gene: TRBV7-2
abundance: NA
d_gene: NA
len: 16
CDR3nt: TGTGCCAGCAGCTTAGTGCCGGTGGCGGTGGGGGAGACCCAGTACTTC
CDR3aa: CASSLVPVAVGETQYF

j_gene: TRBJ2-1
v_gene: TRBV3-1
abundance: NA
d_gene: TRBD2
len: 16
CDR3nt: TGTGCCAGCAGCCAAGACGCTAGCGGGAGCCACAATGAGCAGTTCTTC
CDR3aa: CASSQDASGSHNEQFF

j_gene: TRBJ2-5
v_gene: TRBV12-3/TRBV12-4
abundance: NA
d_gene: NA
len: 13
CDR3nt: TGTGCCAGCTCCGGACAGTTCCCAGAGACCCAGTACTTC
CDR3aa: CASSGQFPETQYF

j_gene: TRBJ1-1
v_gene: TRBV9
abundance: NA
d_gene: NA
len: 13
CDR3nt: TGTGCCAGCGGGGCGGCTCAGAACACTGAAGCTTTCTTT
CDR3aa: CASGAAQNTEAFF

j_gene: TRBJ2-7
v_gene: TRBV20-1
abundance: NA
d_gene: NA
len: 16
CDR3nt: TGCAGTGCTAGAGCCCTCGGCGGGCCGAGCTCCTACGAGCAGTACTTC
CDR3aa: CSARALGGPSSYEQYF

j_gene: TRBJ2-1
v_gene: TRBV18
abundance: NA
d_gene: NA
len: 15
CDR3nt: TGTGCCAGCTCATCAATAGGCACCGGTAGCGATGAGCAGTTCTTC
CDR3aa: CASSSIGTGSDEQFF

j_gene: TRBJ2-5
v_gene: TRBV7-8
abundance: NA
d_gene: TRBD2
len: 16
CDR3nt: TGTGCCAGCAGCTTAGGAGCGGGGGGCTACGGAGAGACCCAGTACTTC
CDR3aa: CASSLGAGGYGETQYF

j_gene: TRBJ2-2
v_gene: TRBV20-1
abundance: NA
d_gene: TRBD2
len: 16
CDR3nt: TGCAGTGCTAGACTAGCGGGAGCGGCAAACACCGGGGAGCTGTTTTTT
CDR3aa: CSARLAGAANTGELFF

j_gene: TRBJ2-1
v_gene: TRBV21-1
abundance: NA
d_gene: NA
len: 12
CDR3nt: TGTGCCAGCAGGTTAACCCGAAATGAGCAGTTCTTC
CDR3aa: CASRLTRNEQFF

j_gene: TRBJ2-3
v_gene: TRBV5-5
abundance: NA
d_gene: NA
len: 14
CDR3nt: TGTGCCAGCAGCTTTTGGGGGGCGGCGGAAACGCAGTATTTT
CDR3aa: CASSFWGAAETQYF

j_gene: TRBJ1-1
v_gene: TRBV25-1
abundance: NA
d_gene: NA
len: 15
CDR3nt: TGTGCCAGCAGTGAATCCGGGACGGTGAACACTGAAGCTTTCTTT
CDR3aa: CASSESGTVNTEAFF

j_gene: TRBJ2-2
v_gene: TRBV6-1
abundance: NA
d_gene: TRBD2
len: 16
CDR3nt: TGTGCCAGCAGTGAAATGGCGGGGGGGCAAACCGGGGAGCTGTTTTTT
CDR3aa: CASSEMAGGQTGELFF

j_gene: TRBJ2-1
v_gene: TRBV29-1
abundance: NA
d_gene: TRBD2
len: 14
CDR3nt: TGCAGCGTCCCTACTAGCGGGAGCAACAATGAGCAGTTCTTC
CDR3aa: CSVPTSGSNNEQFF

j_gene: TRBJ2-1
v_gene: TRBV7-9
abundance: NA
d_gene: TRBD2
len: 16
CDR3nt: TGTGCCAGCAGCTTAGCGGGACTAGCGGTCCACAATGAGCAGTTCTTC
CDR3aa: CASSLAGLAVHNEQFF

j_gene: TRBJ1-1
v_gene: TRBV20-1
abundance: NA
d_gene: TRBD1
len: 14
CDR3nt: TGCAGTGCTATCCCGGGACAGGGAACCACTGAAGCTTTCTTT
CDR3aa: CSAIPGQGTTEAFF

j_gene: TRBJ2-3
v_gene: TRBV29-1
abundance: NA
d_gene: TRBD2
len: 14
CDR3nt: TGCAGCGTTGAAGCGGGAGGGAGGCCAGATACGCAGTATTTT
CDR3aa: CSVEAGGRPDTQYF

j_gene: TRBJ2-1
v_gene: TRBV29-1
abundance: NA
d_gene: TRBD2
len: 14
CDR3nt: TGCAGCGTTGTTATCCTAGCGGCATACAATGAGCAGTTCTTC
CDR3aa: CSVVILAAYNEQFF

j_gene: TRBJ2-7
v_gene: TRBV12-3/TRBV12-4
abundance: NA
d_gene: TRBD1
len: 14
CDR3nt: TGTGCCAGCAGTTCCCGACAGGGGAAGTACGAGCAGTACTTC
CDR3aa: CASSSRQGKYEQYF

j_gene: TRBJ1-4
v_gene: TRBV2
abundance: NA
d_gene: TRBD1
len: 15
CDR3nt: TGTGCCAGCAGGGAAACCGGGACAGCTAATGAAAAACTGTTTTTT
CDR3aa: CASRETGTANEKLFF

j_gene: TRBJ2-3
v_gene: TRBV2
abundance: NA
d_gene: TRBD2
len: 15
CDR3nt: TGTGCCAGCAGCAGACTAGCGGGAGGGTTAGATACGCAGTATTTT
CDR3aa: CASSRLAGGLDTQYF

j_gene: TRBJ1-2
v_gene: TRBV10-3
abundance: few
d_gene: TRBD1
len: 15
CDR3nt: TGTGCCATCAGTGAGTCGTCAGGACAGGGGGCCGAAAGCACCTTC
CDR3aa: CAISESSGQGAESTF

j_gene: TRBJ2-7
v_gene: TRBV6-2/TRBV6-3
abundance: NA
d_gene: NA
len: 14
CDR3nt: TGTGCCAGCAGACCGGGACCCCCCCGGTACGAGCAGTACTTC
CDR3aa: CASRPGPPRYEQYF

j_gene: TRBJ2-5
v_gene: TRBV18
abundance: NA
d_gene: TRBD1
len: 15
CDR3nt: TGTGCCAGCTCCCAACTCCGGGACAGGGTCGAGACCCAGTACTTC
CDR3aa: CASSQLRDRVETQYF

j_gene: TRBJ1-4
v_gene: TRBV7-9
abundance: NA
d_gene: NA
len: 14
CDR3nt: TGTGCCAGCAGCTTACGGGGGGCTTATGAAAAACTGTTTTTT
CDR3aa: CASSLRGAYEKLFF

j_gene: TRBJ2-7
v_gene: TRBV19
abundance: NA
d_gene: TRBD2
len: 14
CDR3nt: TGTGCCAGTCGGGGGGGGGCTCCCGACTACGAGCAGTACTTC
CDR3aa: CASRGGAPDYEQYF

j_gene: TRBJ1-1
v_gene: TRBV7-2
abundance: NA
d_gene: NA
len: 17
CDR3nt: TGTGCCAGCAGCTTAGTCCTTTCAGGCAGAGTGAACACTGAAGCTTTCTTT
CDR3aa: CASSLVLSGRVNTEAFF

j_gene: TRBJ2-7
v_gene: TRBV11-1
abundance: NA
d_gene: TRBD1
len: 16
CDR3nt: TGTGCCAGCAGCTCGCTGGGACAGGGTGGAGCGTGGGAGCAGTACTTC
CDR3aa: CASSSLGQGGAWEQYF

j_gene: TRBJ2-7
v_gene: TRBV20-1
abundance: NA
d_gene: TRBD1
len: 16
CDR3nt: TGCAGTGCTAGGGTACACAAGGGGGCCGTCTCCTACGAGCAGTACTTC
CDR3aa: CSARVHKGAVSYEQYF

j_gene: TRBJ2-5
v_gene: TRBV5-8
abundance: NA
d_gene: NA
len: 15
CDR3nt: TGTGCCAGCAGCTTGGAATGGGCAGGGAAAGAGACCCAGTACTTC
CDR3aa: CASSLEWAGKETQYF

j_gene: TRBJ2-6
v_gene: TRBV20-1
abundance: NA
d_gene: NA
len: 13
CDR3nt: TGCAGTGCTAGTTTATCTGGGGCCAACGTCCTGACTTTC
CDR3aa: CSASLSGANVLTF

j_gene: TRBJ1-5
v_gene: TRBV10-2
abundance: once
d_gene: NA
len: 13
CDR3nt: TGCGCCAGTAACGGCGGGGATGGTCAGCCCCAGCATTTT
CDR3aa: CASNGGDGQPQHF

j_gene: TRBJ2-3
v_gene: TRBV4-1
abundance: NA
d_gene: NA
len: 13
CDR3nt: TGCGCCAGCAGCCAAGACAAGGTTGATACGCAGTATTTT
CDR3aa: CASSQDKVDTQYF

j_gene: TRBJ2-3
v_gene: TRBV10-2
abundance: NA
d_gene: NA
len: 14
CDR3nt: TGCGCCAGCAGTGCTGGAGTCATGCAAGATACGCAGTATTTT
CDR3aa: CASSAGVMQDTQYF

j_gene: TRBJ2-5
v_gene: TRBV4-2
abundance: once
d_gene: NA
len: 17
CDR3nt: TGTGCCAGCAGCCAAGAGATTCGGTTGGGTGGGCAAGAGACCCAGTACTTC
CDR3aa: CASSQEIRLGGQETQYF

j_gene: TRBJ1-2
v_gene: TRBV29-1
abundance: NA
d_gene: NA
len: 10
CDR3nt: TGCAGCGTTGAAGAGTATGGCTACACCTTC
CDR3aa: CSVEEYGYTF

j_gene: TRBJ2-2
v_gene: TRBV19
abundance: once
d_gene: TRBD2
len: 15
CDR3nt: TGTGCCAGTAGTATAATAGCGGGGGGGCCCGGGGAGCTGTTTTTT
CDR3aa: CASSIIAGGPGELFF

j_gene: TRBJ2-1
v_gene: TRBV9
abundance: once
d_gene: NA
len: 14
CDR3nt: TGTGCCAGCAGCGCTTCGGACGAAGGCGATGAGCAGTTCTTC
CDR3aa: CASSASDEGDEQFF

j_gene: TRBJ2-4
v_gene: TRBV5-1
abundance: NA
d_gene: TRBD1
len: 18
CDR3nt: TGCGCCAGCAGCATCCGGGACAGGGGGCCCGTAGCCAAAAACATTCAGTACTTC
CDR3aa: CASSIRDRGPVAKNIQYF

j_gene: TRBJ2-2
v_gene: TRBV7-2
abundance: NA
d_gene: NA
len: 15
CDR3nt: TGTGCCAGCAGCTCCCTCCCAGGGAGCACCGGGGAGCTGTTTTTT
CDR3aa: CASSSLPGSTGELFF

j_gene: TRBJ2-3
v_gene: TRBV18
abundance: NA
d_gene: NA
len: 16
CDR3nt: TGTGCCAGCTCACCACCATCGGGCGGGATCACAGATACGCAGTATTTT
CDR3aa: CASSPPSGGITDTQYF

j_gene: TRBJ2-2
v_gene: TRBV6-2/TRBV6-3
abundance: NA
d_gene: NA
len: 15
CDR3nt: TGTGCCAGCAGTTACTGGGCTAGAGAGACCGGGGAGCTGTTTTTT
CDR3aa: CASSYWARETGELFF

j_gene: TRBJ2-1
v_gene: TRBV7-9
abundance: NA
d_gene: NA
len: 13
CDR3nt: TGTGCCAGCAGCCCGACCCCCTACAATGAGCAGTTCTTC
CDR3aa: CASSPTPYNEQFF

j_gene: TRBJ1-6
v_gene: TRBV7-9
abundance: NA
d_gene: NA
len: 14
CDR3nt: TGTGCCAGCAGCTTAGCCTGGGGCCATTCACCCCTCCACTTT
CDR3aa: CASSLAWGHSPLHF

j_gene: TRBJ2-7
v_gene: TRBV30
abundance: few
d_gene: TRBD1
len: 14
CDR3nt: TGTGCCTGGAGGCGACAGGGGATGTTCTACGAGCAGTACTTC
CDR3aa: CAWRRQGMFYEQYF

j_gene: TRBJ2-2
v_gene: TRBV2
abundance: once
d_gene: NA
len: 15
CDR3nt: TGTGCCAGCGGCCAAAACTTGCCGAACACCGGGGAGCTGTTTTTT
CDR3aa: CASGQNLPNTGELFF

j_gene: TRBJ2-4
v_gene: TRBV2
abundance: NA
d_gene: TRBD1
len: 14
CDR3nt: TGTGCCAGCAAGGGGGCACTAGCCAAAAACATTCAGTACTTC
CDR3aa: CASKGALAKNIQYF

j_gene: TRBJ2-1
v_gene: TRBV9
abundance: NA
d_gene: TRBD2
len: 17
CDR3nt: TGTGCCAGCAGCCCTTTTCGGACTAGCCCTATGGACAATGAGCAGTTCTTC
CDR3aa: CASSPFRTSPMDNEQFF

j_gene: TRBJ2-1
v_gene: TRBV20-1
abundance: NA
d_gene: NA
len: 14
CDR3nt: TGCAGTGCCCCAGCGGAGAGCTCCTACAATGAGCAGTTCTTC
CDR3aa: CSAPAESSYNEQFF

j_gene: TRBJ1-2
v_gene: TRBV25-1
abundance: once
d_gene: NA
len: 14
CDR3nt: TGTGCCAGCCGTGGACCAGGGGATAGCAGCCGCTACACCTTC
CDR3aa: CASRGPGDSSRYTF

j_gene: TRBJ2-2
v_gene: TRBV5-1
abundance: NA
d_gene: NA
len: 16
CDR3nt: TGCGCCAGCAGCTTCTTGGGGAAGTTGGGCACCGGGGAGCTGTTTTTT
CDR3aa: CASSFLGKLGTGELFF

j_gene: TRBJ2-7
v_gene: TRBV25-1
abundance: once
d_gene: TRBD1
len: 16
CDR3nt: TGTGCCAGCAGTGATCCCGCGACAGGGGCCACCTACGAGCAGTACTTC
CDR3aa: CASSDPATGATYEQYF

j_gene: TRBJ2-1
v_gene: TRBV11-2
abundance: NA
d_gene: TRBD1
len: 16
CDR3nt: TGTGCCAGCAGCGCGAGAAGGGGGCTACTCTACAATGAGCAGTTCTTC
CDR3aa: CASSARRGLLYNEQFF

j_gene: TRBJ2-4
v_gene: TRBV7-2
abundance: NA
d_gene: TRBD1
len: 14
CDR3nt: TGTGCCAGCAGCTTATTGGGACAGATCGACATTCAGTACTTC
CDR3aa: CASSLLGQIDIQYF